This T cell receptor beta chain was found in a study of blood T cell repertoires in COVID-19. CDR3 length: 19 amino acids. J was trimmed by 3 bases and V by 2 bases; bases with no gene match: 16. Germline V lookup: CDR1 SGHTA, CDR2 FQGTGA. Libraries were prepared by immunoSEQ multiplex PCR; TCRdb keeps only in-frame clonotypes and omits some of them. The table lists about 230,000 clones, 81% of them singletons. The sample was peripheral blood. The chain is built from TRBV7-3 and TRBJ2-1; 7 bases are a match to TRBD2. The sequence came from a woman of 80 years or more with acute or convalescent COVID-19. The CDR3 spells CASSLSPGGAGANYNEQFF. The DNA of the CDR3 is TGTGCCAGCAGCTTATCCCCAGGCGGGGCGGGAGCGAACTACAATGAGCAGTTCTTC.